The rows below give T cell receptor beta chains drawn from one sample of a study of cytotoxic CD8 clonotypes in ibrutinib-treated CLL. TCRdb's table, derived via immunoSEQ multiplex PCR, lists solely in-frame clones and lacks some. Of approximately 130,000 clones detected, 84% appear once; the ten largest clones hold about 3.5%. This specimen consisted of PBMCs, obtained after 24 months of ibrutinib treatment. All receptors come from a human donor with chronic lymphocytic leukemia. The CDR3 runs from the conserved cysteine through the conserved F or W. A D gene is named only where the DNA matches it firmly. The listing skips clone size in some rows; elsewhere it reads once, few, many or a size class.

j_gene: TRBJ1-1
abundance: -
d_gene: -
v_gene: TRBV9
CDR3nt: TGTGCCAGCAGCGCGGAGGTGGTGAACACTGAAGCTTTCTTT
CDR3aa: CASSAEVVNTEAFF

j_gene: TRBJ2-2
abundance: -
d_gene: TRBD1
v_gene: TRBV19
CDR3nt: TGTGCCAGCGGGTCAGGGGGCGGTGGCACCGGGGAGCTGTTTTTT
CDR3aa: CASGSGGGGTGELFF

j_gene: TRBJ1-2
abundance: -
d_gene: TRBD1
v_gene: TRBV6-1
CDR3nt: TGTGCCAGCAGAACAGGGGGCGGTGGCTACACCTTC
CDR3aa: CASRTGGGGYTF

j_gene: TRBJ2-3
abundance: -
d_gene: -
v_gene: TRBV21-1
CDR3nt: TGTGCCAGCAGCACCCACAGACAGACAGGGAGCACAGATACGCAGTATTTT
CDR3aa: CASSTHRQTGSTDTQYF

j_gene: TRBJ1-6
abundance: -
d_gene: TRBD1
v_gene: TRBV19
CDR3nt: TGTGCCAGTAGTTCGGGACAGGGACCCCTCCACTTT
CDR3aa: CASSSGQGPLHF

j_gene: TRBJ1-1
abundance: -
d_gene: -
v_gene: TRBV7-2
CDR3nt: TGTGCCAGCAGCTTCTTCGTACCGAACACTGAAGCTTTCTTT
CDR3aa: CASSFFVPNTEAFF

j_gene: TRBJ2-5
abundance: once
d_gene: -
v_gene: TRBV5-4
CDR3nt: TGTGCCAGCAGTGACCCAGGGACCAACATCCGGGAGACCCAGTACTTC
CDR3aa: CASSDPGTNIRETQYF

j_gene: TRBJ2-1
abundance: -
d_gene: TRBD2
v_gene: TRBV9
CDR3nt: TGTGCCAGCAGCGTAGTAGCGGGGTACTACAATGAGCAGTTCTTC
CDR3aa: CASSVVAGYYNEQFF

j_gene: TRBJ2-2
abundance: -
d_gene: -
v_gene: TRBV18
CDR3nt: TGTGCCAGCTCACCCCAGAGGGGTTGGACCGGGGAGCTGTTTTTT
CDR3aa: CASSPQRGWTGELFF

j_gene: TRBJ1-2
abundance: -
d_gene: TRBD1
v_gene: TRBV7-2
CDR3nt: TGTGCCAGCAGCCCCGGGACAGGGCTACATGGCTACACCTTC
CDR3aa: CASSPGTGLHGYTF